The source of this T cell receptor beta chain is a study of T cells in Graves' hyperthyroidism and ophthalmopathy. RNA transcripts provided the source from which TCR beta CDR3 regions were amplified. HTBI primers were employed in a first-round RT-PCR of the TCR CDR3. Each CDR3 protein is one row after TCRdb ran MiXCR on the multiplex PCR reads. Of hundreds of thousands of distinct CDR3 sequences listed, around 15% are singletons. Diagnosis rested on symptoms, serum thyroxine and TRAb, thyroid ultrasound, and orbital computed tomography. This clonotype was counted many times. The CDR3 extends over 14 amino acids. V lost 5 bases and J 5 bases, leaving 13 bases between the germline ends. Per the germline V gene, CDR1 is SGHAT and CDR2 is FQNNGV.

Sequencing used blood. The chain links TRBV11-2 to TRBJ2-1; the D gene is possibly TRBD1 (5 bases). The source of this sequence is a woman aged 25 to 39 with Graves' hyperthyroidism. Here the CDR3 DNA reads TGTGCCAGCAGCCCAGGGCCAGTAAACAATGAGCAGTTCTTC. Amino acid sequence: CASSPGPVNNEQFF. Variable domain in full (rest from reference TRBV11-2 and TRBJ2-1): EAGVAQSPRYKIIEKRQSVAFWCNPISGHATLYWYQQILGQGPKLLIQFQNNGVVDDSQLPKDRFSAERLKGVDSTLKIQPAKLEDSAVYLCASSPGPVNNEQFFGPGTRLTVL.